These T cell receptor beta chains were read from a single sample in a study of beta chain features in type 1 diabetes. Produced via immunoSEQ multiplex PCR; TCRdb's table is partial and in-frame only. The table has 140,000 or so clones, more than 9% seen once. The sequencing sample was made of naive CD4+ T cells from blood. These TCRs come from a man aged 18 to 29 in good health. Each CDR3 is given with its conserved first and last residue.

v_gene,j_gene,len,CDR3aa
TRBV7-6,TRBJ2-1,14,CASSLQLEVNEQFF
TRBV29-1,TRBJ2-7,13,CSAAGGYSYEQYF
TRBV5-1,TRBJ2-5,14,CASSLAGLGETQYF
TRBV10-3,TRBJ1-3,16,CAISGLSSSSGNTIYF
TRBV6-5,TRBJ1-1,16,CASSYLSAQGGTEAFF
TRBV7-9,TRBJ2-2,15,CASSPGQGMPGELFF
TRBV6-5,TRBJ1-1,14,CASKYRTGANEAFF
TRBV7-2,TRBJ1-1,14,CASSLEGQNTEAFF
TRBV18,TRBJ1-6,16,CASSLVTTGSNSPLHF
TRBV9,TRBJ1-5,15,CASSVGKGAVQPQHF
TRBV6-5,TRBJ1-1,14,CASSYTGVSTEAFF
TRBV30,TRBJ2-1,19,CAWSRSRVGGGFSYNEQFF
TRBV5-1,TRBJ1-2,13,CASSPDRNYGYTF
TRBV16,TRBJ2-3,12,CASSQGPDTQYF
TRBV5-1,TRBJ1-6,15,CASSPLTGGGSPLHF
TRBV9,TRBJ1-5,16,CASSEGPGQLNQPQHF
TRBV5-1,TRBJ2-3,13,CASSLDRVDTQYF
TRBV5-4,TRBJ2-5,13,CASSMDREETQYF
TRBV5-4,TRBJ2-1,17,CASSFAAATQAYNEQFF
TRBV4-3,TRBJ2-1,16,CASSQEGTSAYNEQFF
TRBV9,TRBJ2-2,18,CASSEGLAGALNTGELFF
TRBV6-4,TRBJ1-6,13,CASSDVENSPLHF
TRBV19,TRBJ1-4,14,CASSTDRAPEKLFF
TRBV5-1,TRBJ2-1,15,CASSRTRDTYNEQFF
TRBV18,TRBJ2-2,15,CASSPSQGSTGELFF
TRBV11-2,TRBJ2-5,14,CASSYDRGQETQYF
TRBV21-1,TRBJ2-5,17,CASSKGPHGRDQETQYF
TRBV4-2,TRBJ2-4,13,CASSLGTGDIQYF
TRBV7-2,TRBJ2-3,15,CASTAEGLALDTQYF
TRBV6-6,TRBJ1-2,15,CASRPKTGASYGYTF
TRBV2,TRBJ1-3,13,CASSGEYGNTIYF
TRBV6-1,TRBJ2-5,13,CASSFDREETQYF
TRBV19,TRBJ1-2,15,CASSISRPGDDGYTF
TRBV6-5,TRBJ1-2,15,CASSYAPTVGYGYTF
TRBV4-3,TRBJ2-5,16,CASSQDGRGDQETQYF
TRBV7-8,TRBJ2-1,15,CASSFTGTGEDEQFF
TRBV18,TRBJ2-7,14,CASSPPSREGEQYF